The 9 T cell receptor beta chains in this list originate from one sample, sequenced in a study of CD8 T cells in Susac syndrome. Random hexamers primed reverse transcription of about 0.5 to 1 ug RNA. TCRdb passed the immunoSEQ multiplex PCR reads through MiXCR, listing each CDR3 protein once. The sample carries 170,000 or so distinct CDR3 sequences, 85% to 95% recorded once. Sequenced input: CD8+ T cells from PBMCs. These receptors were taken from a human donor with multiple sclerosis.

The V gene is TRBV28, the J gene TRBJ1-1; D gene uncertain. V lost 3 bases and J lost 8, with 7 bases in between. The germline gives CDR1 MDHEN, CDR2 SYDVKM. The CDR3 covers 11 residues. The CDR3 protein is CASSFWEEAFF. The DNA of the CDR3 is TGTGCCAGCAGTTTTTGGGAAGAAGCTTTCTTT.

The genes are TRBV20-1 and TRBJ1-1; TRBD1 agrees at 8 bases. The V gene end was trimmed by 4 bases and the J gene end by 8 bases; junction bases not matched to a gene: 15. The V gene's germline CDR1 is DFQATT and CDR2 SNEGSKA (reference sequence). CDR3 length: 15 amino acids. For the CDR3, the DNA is TGCAGTGCTATTGGGGGGACAGGCCTCAACTGGGAAGCTTTCTTT. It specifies CSAIGGTGLNWEAFF.

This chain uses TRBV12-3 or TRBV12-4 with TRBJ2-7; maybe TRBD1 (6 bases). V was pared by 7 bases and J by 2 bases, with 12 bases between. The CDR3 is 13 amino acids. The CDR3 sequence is CASTDSRTYEQYF. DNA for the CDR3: TGTGCCAGCACGGACAGTCGGACCTACGAGCAGTACTTC.

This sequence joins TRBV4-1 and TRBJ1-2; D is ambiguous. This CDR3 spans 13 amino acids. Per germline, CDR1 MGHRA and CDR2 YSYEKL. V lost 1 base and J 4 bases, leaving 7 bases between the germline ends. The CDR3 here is CASSQANGYGYTF. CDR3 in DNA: TGCGCCAGCAGCCAAGCGAACGGCTATGGCTACACCTTC.

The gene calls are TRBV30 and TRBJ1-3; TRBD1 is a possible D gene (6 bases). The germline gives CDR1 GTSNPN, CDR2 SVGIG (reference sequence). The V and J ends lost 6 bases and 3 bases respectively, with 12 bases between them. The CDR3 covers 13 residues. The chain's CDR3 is CACDGQHGNTIYF. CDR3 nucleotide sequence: TGTGCCTGTGACGGACAGCATGGAAACACCATATATTTT. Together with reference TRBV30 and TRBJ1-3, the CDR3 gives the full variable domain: SQTIHQWPATLVQPVGSPLSLECTVEGTSNPNLYWYRQAAGRGLQLLFYSVGIGQISSEVPQNLSASRPQDRQFILSSKKLLLSDSGFYLCACDGQHGNTIYFGEGSWLTVV.

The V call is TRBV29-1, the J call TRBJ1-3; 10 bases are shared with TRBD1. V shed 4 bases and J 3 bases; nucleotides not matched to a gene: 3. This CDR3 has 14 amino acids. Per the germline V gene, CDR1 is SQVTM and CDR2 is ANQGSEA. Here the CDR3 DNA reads TGCAGCGTTGCAGGGACAGGGGATGGAAACACCATATATTTT. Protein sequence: CSVAGTGDGNTIYF.

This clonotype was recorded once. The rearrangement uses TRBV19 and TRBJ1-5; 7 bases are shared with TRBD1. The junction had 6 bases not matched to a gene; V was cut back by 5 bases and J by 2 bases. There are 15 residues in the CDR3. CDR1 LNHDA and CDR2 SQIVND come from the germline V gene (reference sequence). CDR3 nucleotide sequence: TGTGCCAGTAGTTGGGACAGACTGGGCAATCAGCCCCAGCATTTT. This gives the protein CASSWDRLGNQPQHF.

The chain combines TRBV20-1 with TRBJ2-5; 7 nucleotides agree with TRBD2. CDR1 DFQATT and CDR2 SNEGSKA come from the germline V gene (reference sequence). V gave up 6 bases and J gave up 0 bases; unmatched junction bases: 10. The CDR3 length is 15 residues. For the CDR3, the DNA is TGCAGTGCCAGCGGGACGAAATCGTACCAAGAGACCCAGTACTTC. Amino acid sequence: CSASGTKSYQETQYF.

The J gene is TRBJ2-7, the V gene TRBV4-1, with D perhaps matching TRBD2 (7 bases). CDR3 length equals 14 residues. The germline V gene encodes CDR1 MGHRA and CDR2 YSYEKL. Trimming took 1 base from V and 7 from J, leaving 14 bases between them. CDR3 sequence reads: CASSQVRGPGEQYF. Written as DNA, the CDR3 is TGCGCCAGCAGCCAAGTGCGGGGGCCGGGGGAGCAGTACTTC.